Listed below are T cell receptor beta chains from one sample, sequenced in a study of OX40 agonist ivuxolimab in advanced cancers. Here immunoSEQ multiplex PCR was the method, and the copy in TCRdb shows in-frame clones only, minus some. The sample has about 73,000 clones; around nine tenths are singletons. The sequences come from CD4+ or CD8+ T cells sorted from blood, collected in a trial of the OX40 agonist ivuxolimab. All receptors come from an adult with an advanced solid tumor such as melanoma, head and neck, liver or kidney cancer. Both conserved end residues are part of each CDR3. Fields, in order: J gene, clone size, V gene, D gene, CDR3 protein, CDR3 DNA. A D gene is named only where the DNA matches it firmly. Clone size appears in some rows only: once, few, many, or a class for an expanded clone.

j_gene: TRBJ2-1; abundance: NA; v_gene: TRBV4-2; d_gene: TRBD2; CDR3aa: CASSQDGRAGGRNEQFF; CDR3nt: TGTGCCAGCAGCCAAGATGGGCGAGCGGGGGGGCGGAATGAGCAGTTCTTC
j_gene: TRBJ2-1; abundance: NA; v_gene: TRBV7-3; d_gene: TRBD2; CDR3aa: CASSLTLAGGNEQFF; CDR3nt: TGTGCCAGCAGCCTCACACTAGCGGGGGGCAATGAGCAGTTCTTC
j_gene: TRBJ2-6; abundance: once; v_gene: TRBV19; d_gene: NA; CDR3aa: CASSIVWRTSGANVLTF; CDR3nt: TGTGCCAGTAGTATAGTTTGGCGTACCTCTGGGGCCAACGTCCTGACTTTC
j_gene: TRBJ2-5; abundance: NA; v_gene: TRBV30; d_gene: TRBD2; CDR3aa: CAWSGSGGVETQYF; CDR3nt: TGTGCCTGGAGTGGTAGCGGGGGGGTGGAGACCCAGTACTTC
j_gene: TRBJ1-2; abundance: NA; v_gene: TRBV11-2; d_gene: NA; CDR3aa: CASSQLNYGYTF; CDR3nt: TGTGCCAGCAGCCAACTCAACTATGGCTACACCTTC
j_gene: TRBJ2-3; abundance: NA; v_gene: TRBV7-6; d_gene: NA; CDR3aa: CASSLALAADTQYF; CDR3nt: TGTGCCAGCAGCTTAGCGCTTGCGGCGGATACGCAGTATTTT
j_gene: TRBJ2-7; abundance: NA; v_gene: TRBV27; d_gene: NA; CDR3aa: CASSLRGTSPYEQYF; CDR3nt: TGTGCCAGCAGTCTACGGGGGACGAGCCCGTACGAGCAGTACTTC
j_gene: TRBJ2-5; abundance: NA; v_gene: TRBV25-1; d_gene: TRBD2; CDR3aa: CASSELVVAGTLGTQYF; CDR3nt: TGTGCCAGCAGTGAATTGGTCGTAGCGGGGACCCTTGGGACCCAGTACTTC
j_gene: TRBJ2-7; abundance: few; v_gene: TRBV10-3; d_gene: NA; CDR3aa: CAISESGGGPNEQYF; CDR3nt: TGTGCCATCAGTGAGTCAGGGGGAGGGCCCAACGAGCAGTACTTC
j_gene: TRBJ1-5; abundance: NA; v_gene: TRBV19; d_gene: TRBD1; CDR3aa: CASRSSGGSQPQHF; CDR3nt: TGTGCCAGTAGGAGTTCAGGGGGCAGCCAGCCCCAGCATTTT
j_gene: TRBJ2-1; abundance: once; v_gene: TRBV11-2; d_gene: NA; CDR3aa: CASSLGYRVGNEQFF; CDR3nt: TGTGCCAGCAGCTTAGGGTACAGGGTAGGAAATGAGCAGTTCTTC
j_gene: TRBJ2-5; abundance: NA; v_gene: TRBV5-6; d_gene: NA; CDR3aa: CASSTKETQYF; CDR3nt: TGTGCCAGCAGCACAAAAGAGACCCAGTACTTC
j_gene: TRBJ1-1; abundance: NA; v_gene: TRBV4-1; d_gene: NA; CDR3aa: CASSHQSRAAFF; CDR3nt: TGCGCCAGCAGCCACCAATCGAGGGCTGCTTTCTTT
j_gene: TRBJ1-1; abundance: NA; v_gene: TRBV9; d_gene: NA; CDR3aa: CASSVSGKGGTEAFF; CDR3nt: TGTGCCAGCAGCGTATCGGGCAAGGGCGGCACTGAAGCTTTCTTT
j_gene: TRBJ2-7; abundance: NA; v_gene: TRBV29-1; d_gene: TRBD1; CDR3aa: CSVDGGQVYEQYF; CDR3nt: TGCAGCGTTGACGGTGGACAGGTCTACGAGCAGTACTTC
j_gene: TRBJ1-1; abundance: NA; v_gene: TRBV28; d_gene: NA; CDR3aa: CASSSPETGKAFF; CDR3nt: TGTGCCAGCAGTTCTCCCGAGACAGGAAAAGCTTTCTTT
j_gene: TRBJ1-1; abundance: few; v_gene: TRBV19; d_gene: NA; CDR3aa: CASSIIGSPEAFF; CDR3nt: TGTGCCAGTAGTATAATAGGGTCGCCTGAAGCTTTCTTT
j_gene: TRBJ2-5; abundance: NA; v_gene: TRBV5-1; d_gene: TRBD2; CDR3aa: CASSPGTSGRFQETQYF; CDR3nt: TGCGCCAGCAGCCCCGGGACTAGCGGGAGATTCCAAGAGACCCAGTACTTC
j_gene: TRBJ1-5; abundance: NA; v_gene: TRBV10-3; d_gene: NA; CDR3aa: CAIRGQPQHF; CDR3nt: TGTGCCATCAGAGGACAGCCCCAGCATTTT
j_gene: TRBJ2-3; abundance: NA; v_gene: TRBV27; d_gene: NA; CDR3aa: CASSRGLGTSVTDTQYF; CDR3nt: TGTGCCAGCAGTAGGGGACTTGGAACTTCTGTCACAGATACGCAGTATTTT
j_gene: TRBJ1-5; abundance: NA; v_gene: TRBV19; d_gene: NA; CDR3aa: CASSNPQGYSNQPQHF; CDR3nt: TGTGCCAGTAGTAACCCACAGGGTTATAGCAATCAGCCCCAGCATTTT
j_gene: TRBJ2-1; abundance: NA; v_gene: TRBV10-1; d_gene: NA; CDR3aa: CASRGLRSLYNEQFF; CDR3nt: TGCGCCAGCAGAGGACTACGAAGCCTCTACAATGAGCAGTTCTTC